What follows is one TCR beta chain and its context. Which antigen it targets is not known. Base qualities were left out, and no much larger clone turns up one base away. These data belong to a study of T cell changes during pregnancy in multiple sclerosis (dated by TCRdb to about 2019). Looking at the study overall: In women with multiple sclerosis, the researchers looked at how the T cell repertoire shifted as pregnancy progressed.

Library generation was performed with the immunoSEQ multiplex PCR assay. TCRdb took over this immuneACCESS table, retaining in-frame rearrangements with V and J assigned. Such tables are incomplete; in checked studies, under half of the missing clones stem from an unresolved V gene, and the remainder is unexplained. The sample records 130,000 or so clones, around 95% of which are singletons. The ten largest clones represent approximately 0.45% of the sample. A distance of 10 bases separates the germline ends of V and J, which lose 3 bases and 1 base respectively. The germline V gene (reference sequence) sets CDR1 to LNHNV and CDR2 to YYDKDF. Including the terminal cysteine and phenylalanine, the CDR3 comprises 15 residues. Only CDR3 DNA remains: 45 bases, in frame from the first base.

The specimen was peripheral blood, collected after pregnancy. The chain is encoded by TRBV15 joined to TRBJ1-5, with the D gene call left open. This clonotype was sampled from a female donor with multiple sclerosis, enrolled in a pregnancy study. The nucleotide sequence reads TGTGCCACCAGCAGTAGGAGAGGAAGCAATCAGCCCCAGCATTTT. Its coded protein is CATSSRRGSNQPQHF.